A single sample is the source of the 32 T cell receptor beta chains below, sequenced in a study of cytomegalovirus exposure and HLA in healthy donors. The PCR was carried out with 60 Vbeta primers and 13 Jbeta primers. The assay was immunoSEQ multiplex PCR, and TCRdb's table has in-frame clones only and misses some. The sample lists fewer than 200,000 clones; approximately 79% were seen once. The source material was PBMCs. These receptors were taken from a male donor in good health and CMV-seronegative.

The gene calls are TRBV19 and TRBJ1-6; D is uncertain. Trimming removed 1 base from V and 7 bases from J, with 11 bases in between. From germline, CDR1 is LNHDA and CDR2 SQIVND (reference sequence). The CDR3 spans 15 residues. The DNA of the CDR3 is TGTGCCAGTAGTATAGGGCGGAAAGTAAATTCACCCCTCCACTTT. This codes for CASSIGRKVNSPLHF.

V is TRBV11-2 and J is TRBJ2-7; perhaps TRBD2 as D (5 bases). Germline V CDR1 and CDR2: SGHAT, FQNNGV. The CDR3 consists of 19 residues. V was clipped by 1 base and J by 0 bases, with 22 bases between them. This CDR3 reads CASSLARMRAYSDSYEQYF. The CDR3 region has the DNA TGTGCCAGCAGCTTAGCAAGAATGAGGGCATACAGTGACTCCTACGAGCAGTACTTC.

This clone was seen a handful of times. The V call is TRBV5-1, the J call TRBJ1-1; D call uncertain. Trimming removed 2 bases from V and 1 base from J, with 12 bases in between. This CDR3 comprises 15 residues. Germline CDR1 reads SGHRS; CDR2 reads YFSETQ. The CDR3 spells CASSFSPGENTEAFF. CDR3 nucleotides: TGCGCCAGCAGCTTTAGTCCCGGGGAGAACACTGAAGCTTTCTTT.

The chain joins TRBV7-9 to TRBJ1-4, with D possibly TRBD1 on 5 matching bases. Trimming left V 5 bases short and J 5 bases short, with 9 bases between. Germline CDR1 is SEHNR and CDR2 is FQNEAQ (reference sequence). The CDR3 is made up of 13 amino acids. In nucleotides, the CDR3 is TGTGCCAGCAGCCCAGGGAGGAATGAAAAACTGTTTTTT. Its translation: CASSPGRNEKLFF.

This chain links TRBV30 with TRBJ2-5; D may be TRBD2 (5 bases). Germline values: CDR1 GTSNPN, CDR2 SVGIG (reference sequence). The V and J ends lost 5 bases and 5 bases respectively, with 15 bases between them. The CDR3 is 13 amino acids. CDR3 sequence (DNA): TGTGCCTGGGCCGTCGGGGTTTTCGAGACCCAGTACTTC. It specifies CAWAVGVFETQYF.

The rearrangement joins TRBV6-5 to TRBJ1-1; no firm D call. CDR1 is MNHEY, CDR2 SVGAGI, per germline. The CDR3 is made up of 13 amino acids. The V gene lost 6 bases and the J gene lost 3 bases, with 11 bases spanning the gap. CDR3 amino acids: CASSSPADTEAFF. The CDR3 DNA reads as TGTGCCAGCAGCTCCCCCGCGGACACTGAAGCTTTCTTT.

This clone showed up just a few times. The chain carries TRBV11-2 and TRBJ2-1, with TRBD2 identical over 12 bases. V dropped 6 bases and J dropped 4; count of bases not matched to a gene: 7. From germline, CDR1 is SGHAT and CDR2 FQNNGV. The CDR3 length is 16 residues. CDR3 sequence reads: CASSPTLAGGYNEQFF. The DNA of the CDR3 is TGTGCCAGCAGTCCAACCCTAGCGGGGGGGTACAATGAGCAGTTCTTC.

This chain joins TRBV11-2 and TRBJ1-1; the D gene is possibly TRBD1 (5 bases). Trimming stripped 8 bases from V and 7 bases from J, with 14 bases between. The CDR3 sequence is 12 residues long. Germline V gene data show CDR1 as SGHAT and CDR2 as FQNNGV. CDR3: CASGKNRLEAFF. DNA of the CDR3: TGTGCCAGCGGAAAAAACAGGCTTGAAGCTTTCTTT.

On this clone: The sample contains more than one DNA sequence encoding this CDR3. J is TRBJ1-5 and V is TRBV5-1, with 8 bases that match TRBD1. The CDR3 spans 14 residues. The germline V gene encodes CDR1 SGHRS and CDR2 YFSETQ. The V segment lost 4 bases and the J segment 4 bases; nucleotides outside the gene matches: 4. The CDR3 spells CASSPGTGNQPQHF. CDR3 sequence (DNA): TGCGCCAGCAGCCCGGGGACAGGAAATCAGCCCCAGCATTTT.

V usage is TRBV10-3 and J usage is TRBJ1-2, with TRBD1 matching 12 bases. The V segment lost 10 bases and the J segment 3 bases; nucleotides outside the gene matches: 3. CDR3 length: 13 amino acids. The germline gives CDR1 ENHRY, CDR2 SYGVKD. CDR3 protein: CATGTGGHYGYTF. The DNA for the CDR3 is TGTGCCACCGGGACAGGGGGCCACTATGGCTACACCTTC.

DNA of the CDR3: TGCAGCGTTGAGGTCAGGGGGCGCGGGGCCAACGTCCTGACTTTC. Protein: CSVEVRGRGANVLTF. The chain links TRBV29-1 to TRBJ2-6; 8 bases line up with TRBD1. Germline V CDR1 and CDR2: SQVTM, ANQGSEA. The CDR3 sequence is 15 residues long. Trimming cost V 3 bases and J 4 bases; bases outside gene matches: 5.

This chain links TRBV7-8 with TRBJ1-1; tentative D call: TRBD1 (6 bases). CDR1 and CDR2 (germline): SGHVS, FQNEAQ. The CDR3 runs 13 residues. V was pared by 1 base and J by 9 bases, with 12 bases between. The CDR3 DNA is TGTGCCAGCAGCTTAGAGTTGAGGGACAAAGCTTTCTTT. It specifies CASSLELRDKAFF.

The rearrangement joins TRBV6-1 to TRBJ2-1, with 8 positions matching TRBD2. This CDR3 region has 15 residues. After removal of 6 bases from V and 3 bases from J, the junction contained 7 bases not matched to a gene. From germline, CDR1 is MNHNS and CDR2 SASEGT. In nucleotides, the CDR3 is TGTGCCAGCAGACCGACGGGGGGGGACTACAATGAGCAGTTCTTC. Protein product: CASRPTGGDYNEQFF.

The V gene is TRBV19, the J gene TRBJ2-1; 10 nucleotides match TRBD2. CDR1 is LNHDA and CDR2 is SQIVND in the germline V gene (reference sequence). V lost 5 bases, J lost 5 bases, and 6 bases stayed unmatched. The CDR3 spans 15 residues. CDR3 amino acids: CASSSQRGGDNEQFF. The CDR3 DNA reads TGTGCCAGTAGTTCTCAGCGGGGGGGGGACAATGAGCAGTTCTTC.

This clone has just one count. J is TRBJ2-3 and V is TRBV5-4, with D tentatively TRBD1 (6 bases). Germline assignment: CDR1 SGHNT and CDR2 YYREEE (reference sequence). The germline V and J ends were trimmed by 0 bases and 4 bases, with 9 bases remaining between them. This CDR3 comprises 14 residues. CDR3 sequence: CASSLGGPPDTQYF. CDR3 in DNA: TGTGCCAGCAGCTTGGGGGGGCCCCCAGATACGCAGTATTTT.

V is TRBV10-3 and J is TRBJ1-2; D is undetermined. The V and J ends lost 5 bases and 3 bases respectively, with 10 bases between them. The germline V gene has CDR1 ENHRY and CDR2 SYGVKD. The CDR3 runs to 13 residues. CDR3 region: CAISQQQDYGYTF. Here the CDR3 DNA reads TGTGCCATCAGTCAACAGCAGGACTATGGCTACACCTTC.

The rearrangement joins TRBV9 to TRBJ1-1, with D possibly matching TRBD1 (5 bases). The CDR3 runs to 14 residues. CDR1 and CDR2 (germline): SGDLS, YYNGEE. The germline V and J ends were trimmed by 0 bases and 6 bases, with 12 bases remaining between them. The CDR3 DNA reads as TGTGCCAGCAGCGTAGTGTCGGACATAGCTGAAGCTTTCTTT. Protein sequence: CASSVVSDIAEAFF.

The V gene is TRBV4-1, the J gene TRBJ2-3, with TRBD2 as a possible D gene (7 bases). The V end lost 7 bases, the J end lost 0 bases, and 20 bases lay between the germline ends. Germline loops: CDR1 MGHRA, CDR2 YSYEKL. CDR3 length: 17 amino acids. CDR3 region: CASTQEGGGVSTDTQYF. DNA for the CDR3: TGCGCCAGCACTCAAGAGGGGGGGGGAGTTAGCACAGATACGCAGTATTTT.

The chain recombines TRBV27 with TRBJ1-2, with a possible D match to TRBD1 (5 bases). Trimming left V 6 bases short and J 4 bases short, with 24 bases between. The CDR3 has 17 amino acids. Looked up from germline, CDR1 is MNHEY and CDR2 is SMNVEV (reference sequence). CDR3 amino acids: CASSPSRGGKPIYGYTF. In nucleotides, the CDR3 is TGTGCCAGCAGCCCCAGCCGGGGGGGGAAACCGATCTATGGCTACACCTTC.

The chain employs TRBV9 and TRBJ2-7, with a weak D call TRBD1 (6 bases). Trimming shortened V by 4 bases and J by 2 bases, and 16 bases separated the two germline ends. This CDR3 comprises 15 residues. Per the germline V gene, CDR1 is SGDLS and CDR2 is YYNGEE. The CDR3 DNA is TGTGCCAGCAGCATATCGACAGGTATAACCTACGAGCAGTACTTC. Encoded protein: CASSISTGITYEQYF.

This sequence joins TRBV27 and TRBJ1-1, with D possibly TRBD1 on 6 matching bases. The CDR3 contains 15 residues. Trimming left V 4 bases short and J 3 bases short, with 15 bases between. Germline assignment: CDR1 MNHEY and CDR2 SMNVEV (reference sequence). CDR3 region: CASSYLSGAYTEAFF. CDR3 bases: TGTGCCAGCAGTTACCTCTCAGGGGCGTACACTGAAGCTTTCTTT.

J is TRBJ1-1 and V is TRBV6-6; 7 nucleotides align to TRBD1. The CDR3 totals 16 residues. Per germline, CDR1 MNHNY and CDR2 SVGAGI (reference sequence). V was clipped by 5 bases and J by 4 bases; unmatched bases: 13. The CDR3 DNA is TGTGCCAGCAGTCCCACGTCCATGACAGGGACCACTGAAGCTTTCTTT. As protein: CASSPTSMTGTTEAFF.

The chain combines TRBV7-2 with TRBJ1-2; tentatively, D is TRBD1 (5 bases). V lost 1 base, J lost 4 bases, and 7 bases lay in between. The CDR3 consists of 13 residues. Germline assignment: CDR1 SGHTA and CDR2 FQGNSA. The CDR3 sequence: CASSLGGGYGYTF. As DNA, the CDR3 is TGTGCCAGCAGCTTAGGGGGCGGCTATGGCTACACCTTC.

This chain links TRBV6-5 with TRBJ1-4; tentative D call: TRBD1 (5 bases). CDR1 MNHEY and CDR2 SVGAGI come from the germline V gene. V lost 5 bases and J 7 bases, leaving 14 bases between the germline ends. CDR3 length equals 14 residues. The CDR3 protein is CASSDWQGSEKLFF. In DNA, the CDR3 is TGTGCCAGCAGTGACTGGCAGGGTAGTGAAAAACTGTTTTTT.

In this sample, this clone turned up a few times. The chain uses TRBV11-2 and TRBJ1-5; 8 bases match TRBD1. The V and J ends lost 5 bases and 2 bases, in that order; junction bases with no gene match: 5. Germline V gene lookup returns CDR1 SGHAT and CDR2 FQNNGV. This CDR3 is 15 amino acids long. The CDR3 is CASSPGQGGNQPQHF. The CDR3 DNA reads TGTGCCAGCAGCCCCGGACAGGGAGGCAATCAGCCCCAGCATTTT.

This chain joins TRBV5-1 and TRBJ2-3; perhaps TRBD1 as D (6 bases). CDR3 length: 14 amino acids. The V end was cut by 7 bases, the J end by 2 bases, with 14 bases between. Looked up from germline, CDR1 is SGHRS and CDR2 is YFSETQ. The CDR3 region is CASSQGPDTDTQYF. The CDR3 nucleotides read TGCGCCAGCTCACAGGGACCAGACACAGATACGCAGTATTTT.

The chain employs TRBV6-5 and TRBJ1-3; D call uncertain. V was pared by 8 bases and J by 3 bases, with 8 bases between. The CDR3 contains 12 residues. Germline CDR1 MNHEY, CDR2 SVGAGI. CDR3 loop: CASEGNGNTIYF. The CDR3 DNA sequence: TGTGCCAGCGAGGGCAATGGAAACACCATATATTTT.

The V and J genes are TRBV6-5 and TRBJ1-1; D possibly corresponds to TRBD1 (5 bases). V lost 0 bases and J lost 0, with 8 bases in between. Germline CDR1 and CDR2: MNHEY and SVGAGI. This CDR3 contains 15 residues. CDR3 coding DNA: TGTGCCAGCAGTTACTCGCAGGGTCTGAACACTGAAGCTTTCTTT. Encoded protein: CASSYSQGLNTEAFF.

The rearrangement joins TRBV9 to TRBJ1-6, with D tentatively TRBD1 (6 bases). Trimming removed 6 bases from V and 8 bases from J, with 18 bases in between. The CDR3 covers 15 residues. CDR1 SGDLS and CDR2 YYNGEE come from the germline V gene. CDR3 sequence: CASTNRDRFDSPLHF. The CDR3 nucleotides read TGTGCCAGCACCAACCGAGACAGGTTTGATTCACCCCTCCACTTT. The variable domain in full, with the rest retrieved from reference TRBV9 and TRBJ1-6, is DSGVTQTPKHLITATGQRVTLRCSPRSGDLSVYWYQQSLDQGLQFLIQYYNGEERAKGNILERFSAQQFPDLHSELNLSSLELGDSALYFCASTNRDRFDSPLHFGNGTRLTVT.

The V call is TRBV2, the J call TRBJ1-1; maybe TRBD1 (6 bases). The CDR3 is made up of 16 amino acids. The germline V gene has CDR1 SNHLY and CDR2 FYNNEI. V lost 2 bases to trimming and J lost 0 bases, with 13 bases between them. The CDR3 bases are TGTGCCAGCAGTGAACTGGGACACAGCGTGAACACTGAAGCTTTCTTT. As protein: CASSELGHSVNTEAFF.

V gene TRBV7-9 combines with J gene TRBJ1-1; no firm D call. Trimming took 2 bases from V and 1 from J, leaving 5 bases between them. Germline-derived CDR1 and CDR2 are SEHNR and FQNEAQ (reference sequence). This CDR3 has 13 amino acids. As DNA, the CDR3 is TGTGCCAGCAGCTTATTCCAGAACACTGAAGCTTTCTTT. Translated: CASSLFQNTEAFF.

The V call is TRBV27, the J call TRBJ1-4, with 8 nucleotides matching TRBD1. Germline CDR1 MNHEY, CDR2 SMNVEV (reference sequence). V lost 5 bases, J lost 3 bases, and 8 bases stayed unmatched. The CDR3 totals 16 residues. The CDR3 spells CASSRDTGGPNEKLFF. The CDR3 bases are TGTGCCAGCAGTCGAGATACAGGGGGACCTAATGAAAAACTGTTTTTT.